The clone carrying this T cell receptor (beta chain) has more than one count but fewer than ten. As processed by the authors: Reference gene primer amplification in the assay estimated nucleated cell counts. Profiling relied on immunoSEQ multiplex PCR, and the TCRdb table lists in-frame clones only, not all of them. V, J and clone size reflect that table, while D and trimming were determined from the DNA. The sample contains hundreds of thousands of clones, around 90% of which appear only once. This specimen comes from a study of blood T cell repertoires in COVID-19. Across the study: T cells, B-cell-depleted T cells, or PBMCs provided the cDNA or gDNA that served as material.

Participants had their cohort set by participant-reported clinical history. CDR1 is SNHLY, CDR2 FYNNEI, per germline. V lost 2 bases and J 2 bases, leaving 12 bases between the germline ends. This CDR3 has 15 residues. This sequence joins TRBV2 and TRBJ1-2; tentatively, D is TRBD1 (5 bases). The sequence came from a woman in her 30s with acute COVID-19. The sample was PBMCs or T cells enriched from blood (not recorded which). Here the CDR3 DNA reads TGTGCCAGCAGTGAAATCGGGGGAGGAAACTATGGCTACACCTTC. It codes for CASSEIGGGNYGYTF.